These 5 T cell receptor beta chains were all obtained from the same sample, sequenced in a study of T cell changes during pregnancy in multiple sclerosis. Assay used: immunoSEQ multiplex PCR; TCRdb lists only in-frame clones, some missing. The sample shows 85,000 to 130,000 clones, almost 95% of them seen only once. The specimen was peripheral blood, collected before pregnancy. Receptors originate from a female donor with multiple sclerosis, enrolled in a pregnancy study.

This clone has just one count. The chain combines TRBV10-2 with TRBJ1-2; 12 bases fit TRBD1. CDR1 and CDR2 (germline): WSHSY, SAAADI. V lost 2 bases to trimming and J lost 5 bases; unmatched junction nucleotides: 3. This CDR3 is 15 amino acids long. CDR3 nucleotides: TGCGCCAGCAGTGAGGGGACAGGGGGCTGGTATGGCTACACCTTC. Protein: CASSEGTGGWYGYTF.

The chain links TRBV5-1 to TRBJ2-7, with 7 positions matching TRBD1. Trimming at V came to 3 bases and at J to 6 bases, leaving 12 bases not matched to a gene. Germline CDR1 SGHRS, CDR2 YFSETQ. CDR3 length: 15 amino acids. The CDR3 spells CASSWVTGQQTEQYF. CDR3 nucleotide sequence: TGCGCCAGCAGCTGGGTAACGGGACAGCAAACCGAGCAGTACTTC.

The CDR3 spells CASSQAVISFNEQFF. The DNA for the CDR3 is TGCGCCAGCAGCCAGGCAGTTATTTCTTTCAATGAGCAGTTCTTC. The chain joins TRBV4-1 to TRBJ2-1; D is unclear. V shed 3 bases and J shed 6 bases, with 15 bases lying between them. CDR1 and CDR2 from the germline V gene are MGHRA and YSYEKL. This CDR3 is 15 amino acids long.

V gene TRBV28 combines with J gene TRBJ2-7; D possibly corresponds to TRBD1 (7 bases). V was trimmed by 6 bases and J by 4 bases, leaving 19 bases between them. This CDR3 spans 15 amino acids. CDR1 and CDR2 from the germline V gene are MDHEN and SYDVKM. CDR3: CASRPGGSLRYEQYF. CDR3 sequence (DNA): TGTGCCAGCAGACCAGGGGGGAGCCTCCGGTACGAGCAGTACTTC.

This clone came up once. The chain is built from TRBV5-1 and TRBJ2-7; 11 positions match TRBD2. This CDR3 spans 15 amino acids. Unmatched junction bases numbered 5, after V lost 4 bases and J lost 2 bases. Germline V gives CDR1 SGHRS, CDR2 YFSETQ. The chain's CDR3 is CASSQMTSGAYEQYF. The CDR3 DNA follows: TGCGCCAGCAGCCAAATGACTAGCGGGGCCTACGAGCAGTACTTC. Drawing the rest from reference TRBV5-1 and TRBJ2-7, the complete variable domain is KAGVTQTPRYLIKTRGQQVTLSCSPISGHRSVSWYQQTPGQGLQFLFEYFSETQRNKGNFPGRFSGRQFSNSRSEMNVSTLELGDSALYLCASSQMTSGAYEQYFGPGTRLTVT.